One and the same sample provided the 21 T cell receptor beta chains below, sequenced in a study of blood T cell repertoires in COVID-19. TCRdb's table, derived via immunoSEQ multiplex PCR, lists solely in-frame clones and lacks some. The repertoire holds over 200,000 clones, with roughly 89% as singletons. Input material: peripheral blood. These receptors were collected from a man aged 55 to 70 who had recovered from COVID-19.

The V call is TRBV6-5, the J call TRBJ1-5; no firm D call. In germline, CDR1 is MNHEY, CDR2 SVGAGI. V lost 2 bases to trimming and J lost 3 bases, with 5 bases between them. There are 13 residues in the CDR3. The CDR3 DNA reads TGTGCCAGCAGTTACGTATCCAATCAGCCCCAGCATTTT. Translation gives CASSYVSNQPQHF.

The CDR3 region is CASSRQSLNTEAFF. CDR3 nucleotide sequence: TGTGCCAGTAGCCGACAGTCCCTGAACACTGAAGCTTTCTTT. The rearrangement uses TRBV19 and TRBJ1-1, with D possibly matching TRBD1 (5 bases). V gave up 6 bases and J gave up 0 bases, with 11 bases separating them. Germline V gene data show CDR1 as LNHDA and CDR2 as SQIVND (reference sequence). The CDR3 consists of 14 residues.

The CDR3 loop is CASSLGQFSYEQYF. The CDR3 region has the DNA TGCGCCAGCAGCTTGGGACAGTTCTCCTACGAGCAGTACTTC. This chain links TRBV5-1 with TRBJ2-7; a weak D match, TRBD1 (5 bases). The germline V gene encodes CDR1 SGHRS and CDR2 YFSETQ. V lost 0 bases and J lost 0, with 7 bases in between. There are 14 residues in the CDR3.

The CDR3 DNA is TGTGCCAGCAGACCGGGGAGCCGCGCTGAAGCTTTCTTT. This translates into CASRPGSRAEAFF. The V gene is TRBV27, the J gene TRBJ1-1, with no clear D. The V end lost 6 bases, the J end lost 6 bases, and 14 bases lay between the germline ends. This CDR3 spans 13 amino acids. From germline, CDR1 is MNHEY and CDR2 SMNVEV (reference sequence).

This rearrangement joins TRBV19 to TRBJ2-7; no clear D gene. Trimming took 8 bases from V and 9 from J, leaving 20 bases between them. The CDR3 extends over 13 amino acids. Germline values: CDR1 LNHDA, CDR2 SQIVND (reference sequence). CDR3 sequence reads: CASSDTSQSGQYF. The CDR3 nucleotides are TGTGCCAGTTCTGACACGTCCCAGAGTGGGCAGTACTTC.

The chain joins TRBV7-2 to TRBJ2-5, with TRBD2 identical over 13 bases. The CDR3 is 17 residues long. CDR1 and CDR2 from the germline V gene are SGHTA and FQGNSA. Trimming took 1 base from V and 2 from J; bases not matched to a gene: 4. CDR3 coding DNA: TGTGCCAGCAGCTTAGGGACTAGCGGGAGCGGGCAAGAGACCCAGTACTTC. It codes for CASSLGTSGSGQETQYF.

The CDR3 sequence is CASSYGASGDTQYF. The CDR3 DNA reads TGTGCCAGCAGTTACGGGGCTAGCGGAGATACGCAGTATTTT. The chain employs TRBV6-6 and TRBJ2-3; 7 bases fit TRBD2. The CDR3 is 14 residues long. J lost 5 bases, V lost 2 bases, and 4 bases had no gene match. The germline V gene has CDR1 MNHNY and CDR2 SVGAGI (reference sequence).

The V and J genes are TRBV3-1 (or the pseudogene TRBV3-2) and TRBJ1-1, with D possibly TRBD1 on 5 matching bases. V lost 0 bases and J lost 3, with 8 bases in between. The CDR3 has 14 amino acids. CDR1 is LGHDT, CDR2 YNNKEL, per germline (reference sequence). CDR3 residues: CASSQEGGYTEAFF. In DNA, the CDR3 is TGTGCCAGCAGCCAAGAGGGGGGGTACACTGAAGCTTTCTTT.

This clone has a single count. The DNA for the CDR3 is TGTGCCTGGAGGCCCAAACCGGGACTTAGGGCCAATGAGCAGTTCTTC. This codes for CAWRPKPGLRANEQFF. The rearrangement uses TRBV30 and TRBJ2-1, with D perhaps TRBD2 (6 bases). This CDR3 is built from 16 residues. Germline V gene lookup returns CDR1 GTSNPN and CDR2 SVGIG (reference sequence). Trimming stripped 3 bases from V and 6 bases from J, with 21 bases between.

The V and J genes are TRBV28 and TRBJ2-3, with 10 bases fitting TRBD2. The CDR3 contains 17 residues. Germline V lookup: CDR1 MDHEN, CDR2 SYDVKM. Trimming took 6 bases from V and 2 from J; bases not matched to a gene: 11. The CDR3 DNA reads TGTGCCAGCAGCCCTGCCCAGCTAGCGGGGGACACAGATACGCAGTATTTT. It translates to CASSPAQLAGDTDTQYF.

The V and J genes are TRBV6-5 and TRBJ2-2; D call uncertain. The CDR3 contains 16 residues. The germline V gene has CDR1 MNHEY and CDR2 SVGAGI. V lost 0 bases to trimming and J lost 4 bases, with 12 bases between them. The CDR3 region is CASSYSRKSGTGELFF. The CDR3 DNA reads as TGTGCCAGCAGTTACTCTAGGAAATCGGGCACCGGGGAGCTGTTTTTT.

Turning to this clone: One junction end disagrees with the germline gene, perhaps due to a read error. This chain connects TRBV7-7 to TRBJ2-2; TRBD1 is a possible D gene (5 bases). CDR3 length equals 18 residues. Germline V CDR1 and CDR2: SSHAT, FNYEAQ (reference sequence). CDR3 DNA sequence: TGTGCTAGCAGCTTAGGATTCCCAGGGCCCACGAACACCGGGGAGCTGTTTTTT. Its protein product is CASSLGFPGPTNTGELFF.

The DNA for the CDR3 is TGTGCCAGCAGTTTAGGCGGGGAGACTGAAGCTTTCTTT. Translating it yields CASSLGGETEAFF. The rearrangement uses TRBV27 and TRBJ1-1; D is ambiguous. CDR1 and CDR2 from the germline V gene are MNHEY and SMNVEV (reference sequence). Trimming took 2 bases from V and 5 from J, leaving 9 bases between them. CDR3 length: 13 amino acids.

V is TRBV12-3 or TRBV12-4 and J is TRBJ1-2; D is perhaps TRBD1 (5 bases). The CDR3 contains 12 residues. V was pared by 5 bases and J by 5 bases, with 9 bases between. The DNA of the CDR3 is TGTGCCAGCAGTGCCGACAGTTATGGCTACACCTTC. This encodes CASSADSYGYTF.

The chain is built from TRBV6-6 and TRBJ1-2; D gene uncertain. Per the germline V gene, CDR1 is MNHNY and CDR2 is SVGAGI (reference sequence). The V and J ends lost 0 bases and 4 bases respectively, with 9 bases between them. This CDR3 is 14 amino acids long. This CDR3 reads CASSYSPTRYGYTF. In DNA form, the CDR3 reads TGTGCCAGCAGTTACTCGCCTACCCGCTATGGCTACACCTTC.

The chain recombines TRBV4-1 with TRBJ2-1; 12 bases agree with TRBD2. CDR1 and CDR2 from the germline V gene are MGHRA and YSYEKL. Trimming at V came to 0 bases and at J to 9 bases, leaving 15 bases not matched to a gene. CDR3 length: 19 amino acids. The CDR3 sequence: CASSQDRRGTSGGRTEQFF. In nucleotides, the CDR3 is TGCGCCAGCAGCCAAGATCGACGAGGCACTAGCGGGGGGCGGACTGAGCAGTTCTTC.

This clone has a single count. The chain uses TRBV10-3 and TRBJ2-7; TRBD2 agrees at 8 bases. V lost 4 bases and J lost 2; bases outside the gene matches: 7. Germline V gene lookup returns CDR1 ENHRY and CDR2 SYGVKD. The CDR3 length is 15 residues. The CDR3 nucleotides read TGTGCCATCAGTGTGGGTAGCGGGGCCCCCTACGAGCAGTACTTC. Translating gives CAISVGSGAPYEQYF.

V and J are TRBV18 and TRBJ2-6; D perhaps matches TRBD1 (6 bases). The germline V and J ends were trimmed by 2 bases and 2 bases, with 10 bases remaining between them. The CDR3 runs to 16 residues. In germline, CDR1 is KGHSH, CDR2 LQKENI. The CDR3 nucleotides read TGTGCCAGCTCACCAACTAGGACAGCTGGGGCCAACGTCCTGACTTTC. Translation: CASSPTRTAGANVLTF.

The rearrangement links TRBV19 to TRBJ2-3; 11 bases match TRBD2. The CDR3 covers 16 residues. V shed 2 bases and J 5 bases; nucleotides not matched to a gene: 6. Germline V gene sequence: CDR1 LNHDA, CDR2 SQIVND (reference sequence). CDR3 sequence reads: CASSISLAGGGDTQYF. In DNA form, the CDR3 reads TGTGCCAGTAGTATAAGTCTAGCGGGAGGCGGAGATACGCAGTATTTT.

The CDR3 DNA reads as TGTGCCAGCTCACTTTACGGGACAGAGAACACTGAAGCTTTCTTT. Amino acid sequence: CASSLYGTENTEAFF. This chain links TRBV18 with TRBJ1-1, with 7 bases lining up with TRBD1. The ends lost 4 bases at V and 1 base at J; junction bases unmatched: 6. The CDR3 has 15 residues. Germline V gene sequence: CDR1 KGHSH, CDR2 LQKENI.

In DNA, the CDR3 is TGTGCCACCAGTGAAACAGGGGGCGGGACAGATACGCAGTATTTT. Protein sequence: CATSETGGGTDTQYF. V is TRBV24-1 and J is TRBJ2-3; 9 nucleotides line up with TRBD1. The germline CDR1 and CDR2 sequences are KGHDR and SFDVKD. The V segment lost 4 bases and the J segment 3 bases; nucleotides outside the gene matches: 4. The CDR3 extends over 15 amino acids.